These 31 T cell receptor beta chains share one sample of origin, sequenced in a study of CD8 T cells in Susac syndrome. A quantity of 0.5 to 1 ug RNA underwent reverse transcription using random hexamers. One entry per CDR3 protein, called by TCRdb with MiXCR from the immunoSEQ multiplex PCR reads. Here the sample spans about 250,000 distinct CDR3 sequences, just under 95% being singletons. The sequencing input was CD4+ T cells from PBMCs. These TCRs come from a human donor with multiple sclerosis.

The V and J genes are TRBV20-1 and TRBJ1-4; no firm D call. The V and J ends lost 3 bases and 4 bases respectively, with 6 bases between them. The CDR3 extends over 12 amino acids. Germline lookup yields CDR1 DFQATT and CDR2 SNEGSKA (reference sequence). The CDR3 protein is CSASLGNEKLFF. The DNA for the CDR3 is TGCAGTGCTAGTTTGGGTAATGAAAAACTGTTTTTT.

Points on this clonotype: A junction boundary mismatches the germline segment, possibly from a read error. This chain joins TRBV5-6 and TRBJ2-3; D ambiguous. Germline CDR1 is SGHDT and CDR2 is YYEEEE. The CDR3 has 15 amino acids. As DNA, the CDR3 is TGCGCCAGCAGCTTGGTCTCCAGTAGCACAGATACGCAGTATTTT. Translated: CASSLVSSSTDTQYF.

This clonotype was counted a single time. This chain connects TRBV30 to TRBJ1-3; TRBD1 might be the D (6 bases). The CDR3 is made up of 16 amino acids. Between the trimmed V and J ends, which lost 2 bases and 4 bases, there was a span of 18 bases. From germline, CDR1 is GTSNPN and CDR2 SVGIG (reference sequence). CDR3 nucleotide sequence: TGTGCCTGGAGTTTGGGGGACACAGGGAAAGGAAACACCATATATTTT. Translating it yields CAWSLGDTGKGNTIYF.

The V gene is TRBV18, the J gene TRBJ1-2, with D possibly being TRBD1 (6 bases). Trimming pared 3 bases from V and 8 bases from J, leaving 16 bases between. Germline-derived CDR1 and CDR2 are KGHSH and LQKENI. The CDR3 runs 14 residues. In DNA, the CDR3 is TGTGCCAGCTCACCTTCTACAGGGTTGAGCGGCTACACCTTC. Its translation: CASSPSTGLSGYTF.

The V gene is TRBV25-1, the J gene TRBJ1-6; D ambiguous. With 5 bases removed from V and 0 bases from J, the gap between germline ends came to 2 bases. The germline V gene has CDR1 MGHDK and CDR2 SYGVNS. This CDR3 contains 13 residues. For the CDR3, the DNA is TGTGCCAGCAGTCGCTCCTATAATTCACCCCTCCACTTT. Residues: CASSRSYNSPLHF.

The gene calls are TRBV11-2 and TRBJ2-5, with TRBD2 matching over 9 bases. Per the germline V gene, CDR1 is SGHAT and CDR2 is FQNNGV. The V and J ends lost 4 bases and 0 bases, in that order; junction bases with no gene match: 6. This CDR3 has 16 amino acids. CDR3 nucleotide sequence: TGTGCCAGCAGCTACCGACTAGCGGAGTACCAAGAGACCCAGTACTTC. Protein: CASSYRLAEYQETQYF.

This clonotype came up a few times. The chain uses TRBV12-3 or TRBV12-4 and TRBJ2-5; a weak D match, TRBD1 (5 bases). V lost 2 bases and J 5 bases, leaving 9 bases between the germline ends. This CDR3 contains 13 residues. The CDR3 nucleotides are TGTGCCAGCAGTTTAAAGGGGCAGGAGACCCAGTACTTC. This sequence encodes CASSLKGQETQYF.

The chain has TRBV13 and TRBJ1-6; tentatively, D is TRBD1 (5 bases). Germline CDR1 PRHDT, CDR2 FYEKMQ (reference sequence). With 0 bases removed from V and 6 bases from J, the gap between germline ends came to 9 bases. The CDR3 runs to 15 residues. Here the CDR3 reads CASSLGPQANSPLHF. CDR3 DNA: TGTGCCAGCAGCTTAGGACCACAGGCTAATTCACCCCTCCACTTT.

The chain is built from TRBV12-3 or TRBV12-4 and TRBJ2-1, with TRBD2 as a possible D gene (6 bases). V was cut by 1 base and J by 9 bases, with 13 bases left in between. There are 14 residues in the CDR3. CDR3 region: CASSLGTSYSEQFF. The CDR3 DNA reads as TGTGCCAGCAGTTTAGGAACTAGCTATAGTGAGCAGTTCTTC.

V and J are TRBV30 and TRBJ2-1, with 9 bases fitting TRBD2. The J segment lost 4 bases and the V segment lost 1 base, leaving 2 bases of the junction unmatched. The CDR3 is 14 amino acids. Germline V gene sequence: CDR1 GTSNPN, CDR2 SVGIG (reference sequence). DNA for the CDR3: TGTGCCTGGAGTGGCGGGGGGGGGTACAATGAGCAGTTCTTC. Translation: CAWSGGGGYNEQFF.

The chain carries TRBV19 and TRBJ1-2; TRBD1 matches 7 bases. The CDR3 runs 14 residues. The V gene's germline CDR1 is LNHDA and CDR2 SQIVND (reference sequence). Trimming removed 5 bases from V and 4 bases from J; junction bases left unmatched: 7. CDR3 loop: CASSLTTGPYGYTF. In nucleotides, the CDR3 is TGTGCCAGTAGTCTGACGACAGGGCCCTATGGCTACACCTTC.

The chain joins TRBV21-1 to TRBJ2-7. TRBV21-1 is tagged as a pseudogene. This CDR3 spans 10 amino acids. The CDR3 nucleotides are TGTGCCAGCAGCGCACCGGATCAGTACGTC. Translated, it gives CASSAPDQYV.

The chain carries TRBV25-1 and TRBJ1-5, with D perhaps TRBD1 (6 bases). Germline CDR1 MGHDK, CDR2 SYGVNS. The CDR3 covers 13 residues. Deletions cut 4 bases from V and 10 bases from J, with 14 bases between. CDR3: CASSGEGRGPQHF. The CDR3 DNA sequence: TGTGCCAGCAGTGGCGAAGGCAGGGGTCCCCAGCATTTT.

The rearrangement links TRBV5-6 to TRBJ2-3, with 7 bases identical to TRBD2. The J segment lost 6 bases and the V segment lost 0 bases, leaving 13 bases of the junction unmatched. CDR1 and CDR2 (germline): SGHDT, YYEEEE. This CDR3 is built from 17 residues. In DNA form, the CDR3 reads TGTGCCAGCAGCTTGGCAACGGGACTAAGGTTTGAGGATACGCAGTATTTT. This translates into CASSLATGLRFEDTQYF.

The rearrangement joins TRBV2 to TRBJ2-7; D is unresolved. The CDR3 length is 14 residues. CDR1 SNHLY and CDR2 FYNNEI come from the germline V gene. Deletions cut 8 bases from V and 4 bases from J, with 18 bases between. CDR3 sequence: CASRLTHLAYEQYF. DNA for the CDR3: TGTGCCAGCCGCCTCACACACCTGGCGTACGAGCAGTACTTC. Full variable domain (rest looked up from reference TRBV2 and TRBJ2-7): EPEVTQTPSHQVTQMGQEVILRCVPISNHLYFYWYRQILGQKVEFLVSFYNNEISEKSEIFDDQFSVERPDGSNFTLKIRSTKLEDSAMYFCASRLTHLAYEQYFGPGTRLTVT.

Written as DNA, the CDR3 is TGTGCCAGCAGCACGGGGGGGCCGGGAGAGCAGTACTTC. This gives the protein CASSTGGPGEQYF. V gene TRBV7-7 combines with J gene TRBJ2-7, with 8 bases fitting TRBD2. Germline V gene lookup returns CDR1 SSHAT and CDR2 FNYEAQ (reference sequence). The CDR3 consists of 13 residues. J lost 7 bases, V lost 5 bases, and 7 bases had no gene match.

The rearrangement links TRBV6-2 or TRBV6-3 to TRBJ2-1; 14 bases align to TRBD2. V dropped 6 bases and J dropped 10; count of bases not matched to a gene: 8. The CDR3 runs 15 residues. CDR1 and CDR2 from the germline V gene are MNHEY and SVGEGT. This CDR3 is CASSSGLAGVREQFF. CDR3 nucleotide sequence: TGTGCCAGCAGCTCGGGACTAGCGGGAGTTCGGGAGCAGTTCTTC.

This chain links TRBV11-2 with TRBJ2-7, with D tentatively TRBD2 (5 bases). Per the germline V gene, CDR1 is SGHAT and CDR2 is FQNNGV. Deletions cut 5 bases from V and 9 bases from J, with 17 bases between. This CDR3 region has 13 residues. CDR3 protein: CASSTPLAPLQYF. Here the CDR3 DNA reads TGTGCCAGCAGCACGCCCCTAGCTCCTCTGCAGTACTTC.

J is TRBJ1-4 and V is TRBV3-1; D gene unclear. Between the trimmed V and J ends, which lost 3 bases and 3 bases, there was a span of 8 bases. The CDR3 runs to 14 residues. CDR1 is LGHDT, CDR2 YNNKEL, per germline (reference sequence). CDR3 sequence reads: CASSQDLANEKLFF. The CDR3 DNA reads TGTGCCAGCAGCCAGGACCTGGCTAATGAAAAACTGTTTTTT.

The V gene is TRBV27, the J gene TRBJ2-7; maybe TRBD1 (6 bases). Trimming shortened V by 5 bases and J by 2 bases, and 16 bases separated the two germline ends. CDR1 and CDR2 (germline): MNHEY, SMNVEV (reference sequence). This CDR3 has 15 residues. CDR3 in amino acids: CASSPQGFATYEQYF. The CDR3 DNA follows: TGTGCCAGCAGTCCACAGGGTTTTGCAACCTACGAGCAGTACTTC.

This chain joins TRBV20-1 and TRBJ1-4; D unclear. The V end lost 3 bases, the J end lost 0 bases, and 5 bases lay between the germline ends. The CDR3 runs to 13 residues. Germline V CDR1 and CDR2: DFQATT, SNEGSKA (reference sequence). In DNA form, the CDR3 reads TGCAGTGCTAGGGACGCAACTAATGAAAAACTGTTTTTT. Residues: CSARDATNEKLFF.

The chain couples TRBV7-2 to TRBJ2-1, with 11 bases fitting TRBD2. The CDR3 spans 15 residues. Germline CDR1 SGHTA, CDR2 FQGNSA. The junction had 3 bases not matched to a gene; V was cut back by 1 base and J by 7 bases. This chain's CDR3 is CASSLVLAGGNEQFF. The CDR3 DNA reads as TGTGCCAGCAGCTTAGTTTTAGCGGGGGGGAATGAGCAGTTCTTC.

V is TRBV19 and J is TRBJ2-1; TRBD2 matches at 13 bases. The CDR3 is made up of 15 amino acids. V trimming: 3 bases; J trimming: 9 bases; junction bases outside the gene matches: 5. Looked up from germline, CDR1 is LNHDA and CDR2 is SQIVND (reference sequence). CDR3 sequence reads: CASSIGLAGVGEQFF. In DNA, the CDR3 is TGTGCCAGTAGTATCGGACTAGCGGGAGTGGGTGAGCAGTTCTTC.

V gene TRBV27 combines with J gene TRBJ2-5, with TRBD1 matching over 8 bases. There are 17 residues in the CDR3. Germline CDR1 MNHEY, CDR2 SMNVEV (reference sequence). V lost 0 bases to trimming and J lost 2 bases; unmatched junction nucleotides: 8. Written as DNA, the CDR3 is TGTGCCAGCAGTTTATCATATCACTACAGGGGGCAAGAGACCCAGTACTTC. Translating gives CASSLSYHYRGQETQYF.

V is TRBV29-1 and J is TRBJ1-2; 7 bases line up with TRBD1. The CDR3 is made up of 13 amino acids. Losses at the gene ends were 2 bases for V and 8 bases for J; bases not matched to a gene: 8. The germline V gene has CDR1 SQVTM and CDR2 ANQGSEA. Here the CDR3 DNA reads TGCAGCGTTGAATCGAACAGGGGTATAGGCTACACCTTC. Translated, it gives CSVESNRGIGYTF.

This chain connects TRBV19 to TRBJ1-5; 8 bases map to TRBD1. The CDR3 totals 14 residues. Germline V CDR1 and CDR2: LNHDA, SQIVND (reference sequence). J was trimmed by 6 bases and V by 4 bases; bases with no gene match: 5. The CDR3 DNA follows: TGTGCCAGTAGTACCAGGGGGCGCGGTCAGCCCCAGCATTTT. Its translation is CASSTRGRGQPQHF.

The CDR3: CASSQGRVYEQYF. The CDR3 bases are TGTGCCAGCAGCCAAGGCAGGGTTTACGAGCAGTACTTC. The rearrangement uses TRBV3-1 and TRBJ2-7, with D maybe TRBD1 (5 bases). Trimming stripped 1 base from V and 4 bases from J, with 8 bases between. Looked up from germline, CDR1 is LGHDT and CDR2 is YNNKEL (reference sequence). The CDR3 is 13 amino acids.

This chain's CDR3 is CASSLEGVGYQETQYF. DNA of the CDR3: TGTGCCAGCAGCTTGGAGGGGGTGGGGTACCAAGAGACCCAGTACTTC. This chain joins TRBV5-4 and TRBJ2-5, with D maybe TRBD1 (6 bases). V was trimmed by 0 bases and J by 0 bases, leaving 12 bases between them. Per the germline V gene, CDR1 is SGHNT and CDR2 is YYREEE (reference sequence). There are 16 residues in the CDR3.

The chain has TRBV7-3 and TRBJ2-3, with 11 bases identical to TRBD2. There are 15 residues in the CDR3. Unmatched junction bases numbered 5, after V lost 5 bases and J lost 4 bases. The germline CDR1 and CDR2 sequences are SGHTA and FQGTGA. In nucleotides, the CDR3 is TGTGCCAGCAGCCCGACTAGCGGGACCCCAGATACGCAGTATTTT. Translating it yields CASSPTSGTPDTQYF.

This clonotype appeared once. This sequence joins TRBV20-1 and TRBJ2-6, with 8 nucleotides matching TRBD1. Per germline, CDR1 DFQATT and CDR2 SNEGSKA (reference sequence). This CDR3 comprises 18 residues. Trimming removed 0 bases from V and 0 bases from J; junction bases left unmatched: 7. The CDR3 DNA reads TGCAGTGCTAGAGATCGGCAGGGGGCTGACTCTGGGGCCAACGTCCTGACTTTC. Its translation is CSARDRQGADSGANVLTF.

The chain couples TRBV29-1 to TRBJ2-3; TRBD2 aligns across 7 bases. The CDR3 is 13 amino acids. V lost 6 bases, J lost 5 bases, and 8 bases stayed unmatched. CDR1 and CDR2 (germline): SQVTM, ANQGSEA. The CDR3 here is CSVASGGGDTQYF. CDR3 coding DNA: TGCAGCGTGGCTAGCGGCGGGGGAGATACGCAGTATTTT.